The 30 T cell receptor beta chains given below trace back to one sample, sequenced in a study of CD8 T cells in ankylosing spondylitis (dated by TCRdb to about 2017). Receptor amplification or capture employed 5' RACE. The sequencing machine was an Illumina HiSeq 2500. TCRdb cleaned the public reads at Q25 with fastp, built clones with MiXCR and kept in-frame beta chains. Every distinct CDR3 protein forms one entry, paired with its most common genes and DNA. Across this sample there are under 170,000 distinct CDR3 sequences, with approximately 48% seen only once. The ten largest clones take up roughly 15% of the sample. The material sequenced was synovial fluid, either unsorted or a sorted T cell fraction (not recorded which). These receptors all stem from a male donor with ankylosing spondylitis.

The chain carries TRBV5-1 and TRBJ2-7; TRBD2 matches 11 bases. The CDR3 extends over 15 amino acids. V was pared by 4 bases and J by 2 bases, with 5 bases of the junction left unmatched. The V gene's germline CDR1 is SGHRS and CDR2 YFSETQ. CDR3 region: CASSQIAGGPYEQYF. Written as DNA, the CDR3 is TGCGCCAGCAGCCAAATAGCGGGAGGGCCCTACGAGCAGTACTTC.

This clonotype came up a few times. The rearrangement joins TRBV19 to TRBJ2-1, with D perhaps matching TRBD1 (5 bases). CDR3 size: 17 residues. V gave up 0 bases and J gave up 4 bases, with 16 bases separating them. CDR1 is LNHDA, CDR2 SQIVND, per germline (reference sequence). In DNA, the CDR3 is TGTGCCAGTAGTATAGACAGGGCCACCTACTCTTACAATGAGCAGTTCTTC. It translates to CASSIDRATYSYNEQFF.

This chain links TRBV4-3 with TRBJ1-1; 7 positions match TRBD1. The germline V gene encodes CDR1 LGHNA and CDR2 YSLEER. Trimming took 2 bases from V and 5 from J; bases not matched to a gene: 11. The CDR3 consists of 16 residues. For the CDR3, the DNA is TGCGCCAGCAGCCAATACCACAGGGGAAGTGAGACTGAAGCTTTCTTT. Translating gives CASSQYHRGSETEAFF.

The CDR3 protein is CSASQGDVGEQYF. CDR3 in DNA: TGCAGTGCTAGTCAGGGGGACGTGGGCGAGCAGTACTTC. This chain uses TRBV20-1 with TRBJ2-7; the match to TRBD1 covers 7 bases. Looked up from germline, CDR1 is DFQATT and CDR2 is SNEGSKA (reference sequence). The V and J ends lost 3 bases and 6 bases, in that order; junction bases with no gene match: 8. This CDR3 has 13 amino acids.

The CDR3 DNA follows: TGCAGTGCTAGTCAGGGGGATGAACCGTACAGAGGAGTAGAACACTACAATGAGCAGTTCTTC. It encodes CSASQGDEPYRGVEHYNEQFF. The rearrangement joins TRBV20-1 to TRBJ2-1; 7 bases align to TRBD1. The V gene end was trimmed by 3 bases and the J gene end by 3 bases; junction bases not matched to a gene: 26. This CDR3 contains 21 residues. CDR1 and CDR2 (germline): DFQATT, SNEGSKA (reference sequence).

This clonotype was recorded once. The V and J genes are TRBV9 and TRBJ2-7, with D perhaps matching TRBD2 (5 bases). The length of the CDR3 is 12 residues. V was trimmed by 3 bases and J by 6 bases, leaving 10 bases between them. CDR1 and CDR2 from the germline V gene are SGDLS and YYNGEE. For the CDR3, the DNA is TGTGCCAGCAGCGGCGACCGGGGCGAGCAGTACTTC. This encodes CASSGDRGEQYF.

This rearrangement joins TRBV3-1 to TRBJ1-6, with a tentative D call TRBD1 (6 bases). The ends were cut back, 1 base at V and 7 bases at J, with 20 bases in the middle. This CDR3 spans 18 amino acids. CDR1 and CDR2 from the germline V gene are LGHDT and YNNKEL (reference sequence). DNA of the CDR3: TGTGCCAGCAGCCAAGGCGTTACACAGGGCTCGAGGAATTCACCCCTCCACTTT. It encodes CASSQGVTQGSRNSPLHF.

J is TRBJ1-6 and V is TRBV7-9; D possibly corresponds to TRBD1 (6 bases). From germline, CDR1 is SEHNR and CDR2 FQNEAQ (reference sequence). The CDR3 sequence is 16 residues long. Deletions cut 5 bases from V and 2 bases from J, with 13 bases between. For the CDR3, the DNA is TGTGCCAGCAGCCCCGGGGCAGGGGCCTATAATTCACCCCTCCACTTT. It codes for CASSPGAGAYNSPLHF.

For the CDR3, the DNA is TGTGCCAGCAGCCCCTCGGGACTAGCGGGCGAGCAGTACTTC. Encoded protein: CASSPSGLAGEQYF. The chain links TRBV3-1 to TRBJ2-7; 12 positions match TRBD2. The length of the CDR3 is 14 residues. Per germline, CDR1 LGHDT and CDR2 YNNKEL (reference sequence). V lost 4 bases, J lost 6 bases, and 4 bases stayed unmatched.

This chain links TRBV6-2 or TRBV6-3 with TRBJ1-1, with a weak D call TRBD1 (6 bases). Per the germline V gene, CDR1 is MNHEY and CDR2 is SVGEGT. This CDR3 contains 14 residues. Trimming left V 10 bases short and J 3 bases short, with 18 bases between. This chain's CDR3 is CATSMAGGYTEAFF. CDR3 sequence (DNA): TGTGCCACCTCGATGGCGGGGGGCTACACTGAAGCTTTCTTT.

This clonotype was seen more than once but under ten times. The V and J genes are TRBV5-6 and TRBJ2-3; 9 nucleotides align to TRBD2. V shed 0 bases and J 4 bases; nucleotides not matched to a gene: 6. Looked up from germline, CDR1 is SGHDT and CDR2 is YYEEEE. The CDR3 spans 16 residues. The CDR3 here is CASSLDAGGWSDTQYF. The CDR3 DNA reads as TGTGCCAGCAGCTTGGATGCGGGAGGGTGGTCAGATACGCAGTATTTT.

This rearrangement joins TRBV28 to TRBJ2-1, with unresolved D. The CDR3 is 14 residues long. Germline CDR1 and CDR2: MDHEN and SYDVKM. Trimming shortened V by 4 bases and J by 3 bases, and 10 bases separated the two germline ends. CDR3 nucleotides: TGTGCCAGCAGTTCCTGGACCCACTACAATGAGCAGTTCTTC. Protein sequence: CASSSWTHYNEQFF. Filled out from reference TRBV28 and TRBJ2-1, the complete variable domain reads DVKVTQSSRYLVKRTGEKVFLECVQDMDHENMFWYRQDPGLGLRLIYFSYDVKMKEKGDIPEGYSVSREKKERFSLILESASTNQTSMYLCASSSWTHYNEQFFGPGTRLTVL.

The V call is TRBV28, the J call TRBJ2-7; D is possibly TRBD1 (6 bases). Germline assignment: CDR1 MDHEN and CDR2 SYDVKM. The CDR3 sequence is 12 residues long. Trimming removed 5 bases at V and 4 bases at J, with 9 bases between. The CDR3 sequence is CASSRQVYEQYF. The CDR3 nucleotides are TGTGCCAGCAGTCGACAGGTTTACGAGCAGTACTTC.

This clonotype was recorded a few times. The gene calls are TRBV2 and TRBJ1-6; D not resolved. Germline values: CDR1 SNHLY, CDR2 FYNNEI. V shed 7 bases and J shed 0 bases, with 16 bases lying between them. The CDR3 is 17 residues long. In DNA form, the CDR3 reads TGTGCCAGCAAGCTCGAGAGGAGGGACTCCTATAATTCACCCCTCCACTTT. The encoded protein is CASKLERRDSYNSPLHF.

The chain uses TRBV4-1 and TRBJ2-4; D remains ambiguous. Trimming cost V 3 bases and J 0 bases, with 24 bases left between them. The CDR3 length is 20 residues. Germline loops: CDR1 MGHRA, CDR2 YSYEKL. The CDR3 loop is CASSHQPLRGGEVAKNIQYF. The CDR3 nucleotides are TGCGCCAGCAGCCACCAGCCTTTACGAGGCGGCGAGGTAGCCAAAAACATTCAGTACTTC.

The V call is TRBV28, the J call TRBJ1-1; TRBD1 aligns across 11 bases. With V trimmed by 4 bases and J by 4 bases, 5 bases remained unmatched. This CDR3 has 15 amino acids. Germline CDR1 reads MDHEN; CDR2 reads SYDVKM. The CDR3 protein is CASSSDRGRGTEAFF. In DNA, the CDR3 is TGTGCCAGCAGTTCGGACAGGGGGCGAGGCACTGAAGCTTTCTTT.

V gene TRBV12-3 or TRBV12-4 combines with J gene TRBJ2-3; D call uncertain. The ends were cut back, 3 bases at V and 1 base at J, with 8 bases in the middle. CDR3 length: 14 amino acids. This chain's CDR3 is CASSFTAGTDTQYF. For the CDR3, the DNA is TGTGCCAGCAGTTTCACGGCCGGCACAGATACGCAGTATTTT.

This clonotype showed up many times. The V call is TRBV29-1, the J call TRBJ2-7, with 9 nucleotides matching TRBD1. The CDR3 has 13 residues. Germline V CDR1 and CDR2: SQVTM, ANQGSEA. Trimming removed 7 bases from V and 2 bases from J; junction bases left unmatched: 6. CDR3 loop: CSARTGEAYEQYF. CDR3 nucleotides: TGCAGCGCACGGACAGGGGAGGCCTACGAGCAGTACTTC.

V and J are TRBV14 and TRBJ1-4, with 9 bases aligning to TRBD1. Looked up from germline, CDR1 is SGHDN and CDR2 is FVKESK. The junction had 7 bases not matched to a gene; V was cut back by 3 bases and J by 8 bases. The CDR3 spans 15 residues. In nucleotides, the CDR3 is TGTGCCAGCAGCCATCCGGGACAGGGACCAGAAAAACTGTTTTTT. Amino acids: CASSHPGQGPEKLFF.

The rearrangement uses TRBV29-1 and TRBJ1-2, with 7 bases fitting TRBD1. Trimming at V came to 0 bases and at J to 5 bases, leaving 3 bases not matched to a gene. Germline V CDR1 and CDR2: SQVTM, ANQGSEA. CDR3 length equals 13 residues. As DNA, the CDR3 is TGCAGCGTTGAAGATACAGGGGAATATGGCTACACCTTC. Translated: CSVEDTGEYGYTF.

The CDR3 region is CASSYPLGTGGREQYF. For the CDR3, the DNA is TGTGCCAGCAGTTACCCCCTGGGGACAGGGGGCCGAGAGCAGTACTTC. The V call is TRBV6-5, the J call TRBJ2-7, with 12 bases aligning to TRBD1. Germline CDR1 reads MNHEY; CDR2 reads SVGAGI. This CDR3 has 16 amino acids. Germline trimming cut 2 bases from V and 7 bases from J; bases unmatched to any gene: 9.

This chain connects TRBV12-3 or TRBV12-4 to TRBJ1-5; 8 nucleotides align to TRBD1. The V gene end was trimmed by 5 bases and the J gene end by 1 base; junction bases not matched to a gene: 4. The CDR3 runs 15 residues. The CDR3 DNA is TGTGCCAGCAGTAGGACAGGGTCAAGCAATCAGCCCCAGCATTTT. Translated, it gives CASSRTGSSNQPQHF.

In its sample, this clonotype was seen a few times. CDR3 loop: CSVAGENTGELFF. CDR3 nucleotides: TGCAGCGTTGCTGGGGAGAACACCGGGGAGCTGTTTTTT. The chain uses TRBV29-1 and TRBJ2-2; D gene ambiguous. Germline V CDR1 and CDR2: SQVTM, ANQGSEA. Trimming cost V 4 bases and J 1 base, with 7 bases left between them. The CDR3 length is 13 residues.

This clonotype was seen only a few times. CDR3 DNA: TGTGCCAGCAGCCAAGATAAGGGACAGGGTGACGAGCAGTACTTC. This encodes CASSQDKGQGDEQYF. The chain recombines TRBV4-2 with TRBJ2-7, with 9 bases matching TRBD1. Germline assignment: CDR1 LGHNA and CDR2 YNFKEQ. The trim removed 0 bases at V and 5 bases at J, leaving 5 bases unmatched. CDR3 size: 15 residues.

The chain joins TRBV28 to TRBJ1-5; the D gene is possibly TRBD1 (5 bases). V was cut by 6 bases and J by 3 bases, with 12 bases left in between. The CDR3 runs to 14 residues. Germline V lookup: CDR1 MDHEN, CDR2 SYDVKM. The DNA for the CDR3 is TGTGCCAGCAGCACCGGTGGGGCCAATCAGCCCCAGCATTTT. Protein sequence: CASSTGGANQPQHF.

This clonotype showed up just a few times. This chain links TRBV4-3 with TRBJ2-2, with unresolved D. The V gene lost 2 bases and the J gene lost 4 bases, with 2 bases spanning the gap. CDR1 and CDR2 from the germline V gene are LGHNA and YSLEER. The CDR3 is 12 residues long. CDR3 DNA: TGCGCCAGCAGCCAATTCACCGGGGAGCTGTTTTTT. Amino acids: CASSQFTGELFF.

This chain connects TRBV7-2 to TRBJ1-4; 7 bases are a match to TRBD1. The length of the CDR3 is 17 residues. Trimming at V came to 1 base and at J to 2 bases, leaving 7 bases not matched to a gene. The V gene's germline CDR1 is SGHTA and CDR2 FQGNSA. CDR3 DNA sequence: TGTGCCAGCAGCTTAGTGGGAGGGGGCTTGACTAATGAAAAACTGTTTTTT. It encodes CASSLVGGGLTNEKLFF.

V gene TRBV3-1 combines with J gene TRBJ2-1; no definite D call. Trimming removed 2 bases at V and 2 bases at J, with 7 bases between. The germline gives CDR1 LGHDT, CDR2 YNNKEL (reference sequence). CDR3 size: 14 residues. The DNA of the CDR3 is TGTGCCAGCAGCCAAAGGTTTCCCTACAATGAGCAGTTCTTC. Amino acid sequence: CASSQRFPYNEQFF.

The gene calls are TRBV28 and TRBJ2-1; maybe TRBD2 (5 bases). The CDR3 is 12 amino acids. The V end lost 6 bases, the J end lost 6 bases, and 9 bases lay between the germline ends. Germline values: CDR1 MDHEN, CDR2 SYDVKM. The chain's CDR3 is CASSSTSNEQFF. The CDR3 DNA follows: TGTGCCAGCAGCTCAACTAGCAATGAGCAGTTCTTC.

The rearrangement joins TRBV6-5 to TRBJ2-2; 10 bases are shared with TRBD2. The V gene end was trimmed by 0 bases and the J gene end by 6 bases; junction bases not matched to a gene: 4. Germline V gene sequence: CDR1 MNHEY, CDR2 SVGAGI. The CDR3 covers 16 residues. CDR3 sequence reads: CASSYSSGRASGELFF. The DNA for the CDR3 is TGTGCCAGCAGTTACTCGAGCGGGAGGGCCTCCGGGGAGCTGTTTTTT.